Listed below are T cell receptor beta chains from one sample, sequenced in a study of blood T cell repertoires in COVID-19. The method was immunoSEQ multiplex PCR; TCRdb's version includes in-frame clones alone and lacks a portion of them. This table holds hundreds of thousands of clones, 89% found once. Sequences were obtained from PBMCs or T cells enriched from blood (not recorded which). The receptors stem from a man in his 60s who had recovered from COVID-19. CDR3s include the opening cysteine and the closing phenylalanine or tryptophan. A D gene is named only where the DNA matches it firmly.

D gene: -
J gene: TRBJ1-4
V gene: TRBV11-2
CDR3 protein: CASSSREKLFF

D gene: TRBD1
J gene: TRBJ2-1
V gene: TRBV5-1
CDR3 protein: CASSSSDRFRNEQFF

D gene: TRBD2
J gene: TRBJ2-3
V gene: TRBV28
CDR3 protein: CASSFLTSGRSTSTDTQYF

D gene: TRBD1
J gene: TRBJ2-7
V gene: TRBV30
CDR3 protein: CAWSVQGGPTWEQYF

D gene: TRBD2
J gene: TRBJ2-5
V gene: TRBV6-5
CDR3 protein: CASGLAGGQETQYF

D gene: TRBD1
J gene: TRBJ1-4
V gene: TRBV2
CDR3 protein: CASSENSGGDEKLFF

D gene: TRBD1
J gene: TRBJ1-1
V gene: TRBV28
CDR3 protein: CASSSPDRGNTEAFF

D gene: -
J gene: TRBJ2-3
V gene: TRBV24-1
CDR3 protein: CATSEPGTTKDTQYF

D gene: TRBD1
J gene: TRBJ2-1
V gene: TRBV25-1
CDR3 protein: CASSGQGSNEQFF

D gene: TRBD2
J gene: TRBJ2-3
V gene: TRBV10-2
CDR3 protein: CASSRGLAGTDTQYF

D gene: TRBD1
J gene: TRBJ2-7
V gene: TRBV19
CDR3 protein: CASSRTGYEQYF

D gene: -
J gene: TRBJ2-5
V gene: TRBV5-1
CDR3 protein: CASSLPGKETQYF

D gene: -
J gene: TRBJ1-1
V gene: TRBV6-5
CDR3 protein: CATTFNTEAFF

D gene: -
J gene: TRBJ2-7
V gene: TRBV21-1
CDR3 protein: CASSPRGVGTGTGIPYEQYF

D gene: -
J gene: TRBJ2-7
V gene: TRBV5-8
CDR3 protein: CASSHSYEQYF

D gene: -
J gene: TRBJ1-2
V gene: TRBV15
CDR3 protein: CATSRYLDGYTF

D gene: TRBD2
J gene: TRBJ2-7
V gene: TRBV6-2/TRBV6-3
CDR3 protein: CASSPRTSGQTYEQYF

D gene: -
J gene: TRBJ2-3
V gene: TRBV7-3
CDR3 protein: CASSLKTVRTDTQYF

D gene: -
J gene: TRBJ1-2
V gene: TRBV10-1
CDR3 protein: CASSESATWGYTF

D gene: -
J gene: TRBJ2-7
V gene: TRBV11-3
CDR3 protein: CASSSVDSYEQYF

D gene: -
J gene: TRBJ1-5
V gene: TRBV7-2
CDR3 protein: CASSLVRGNQPQHF

D gene: -
J gene: TRBJ2-7
V gene: TRBV7-2
CDR3 protein: CASSLVGGGTYEQYF

D gene: TRBD2
J gene: TRBJ2-3
V gene: TRBV19
CDR3 protein: CASSASDTSEYTDTQYF